Below, one TCR beta chain is given with its context. The data were taken from a study of sequential checkpoint blockade in melanoma. Treatment in this sample: randomized to nivolumab then ipilimumab (arm A) or the reverse (arm B). Trimming took off 0 bases at V and 1 base at J, with 7 bases between the two ends. The CDR3 runs 16 residues. Germline CDR1 is LNHNV and CDR2 is YYDKDF (reference sequence). Sequencing was performed with immunoSEQ multiplex PCR; in TCRdb, only in-frame clones are kept and a portion is missing. The sample records 18,000 or so clones, just over 70% being singletons. The specimen comprised CD8+ T cells sorted from blood (inferred from file names), sampled from a patient given nivolumab and ipilimumab in sequence. The V and J genes are TRBV15 and TRBJ2-6; D call uncertain. The sequence derives from a human donor with melanoma. Written as DNA, the CDR3 is TGTGCCACCAGCAGAGATATGGAGTCTGGGGCCAACGTCCTGACTTTC. The encoded protein is CATSRDMESGANVLTF.